This T cell receptor beta chain is from a study of blood T cell repertoires in COVID-19. About the research overall: Sites in the United States, Italy and Spain provided acute and convalescent COVID-19 samples.

V was clipped by 3 bases and J by 4 bases; unmatched bases: 7. This CDR3 comprises 14 residues. CDR1 DFQATT and CDR2 SNEGSKA come from the germline V gene (reference sequence). The repertoire was sequenced with immunoSEQ multiplex PCR; TCRdb's copy has only in-frame clones and lacks some. The table shows hundreds of thousands of clones, with about 85% occurring only once. The sample consisted of PBMCs or T cells enriched from blood (not recorded which). This clonotype originated in a woman aged 50 to 65 who had recovered from COVID-19. The chain combines TRBV20-1 with TRBJ2-3; 7 bases fit TRBD2. CDR3 in amino acids: CSASARGGADTQYF. CDR3 DNA: TGCAGTGCTAGTGCCCGGGGAGGGGCAGATACGCAGTATTTT.